This TCR beta chain was sequenced during a study of blood T cell repertoires in COVID-19. Study-wide context: Sources were T cells, B-cell-depleted T cells, or PBMCs; the material itself was cDNA or gDNA.

This CDR3 has 18 residues. Trimming removed 1 base from V and 0 bases from J; junction bases left unmatched: 5. Germline CDR1 reads LGHDT; CDR2 reads YNNKEL (reference sequence). Generated by immunoSEQ multiplex PCR, the TCRdb table keeps only in-frame clones and is missing some. Here the sample spans around 100,000 clones, about 84% being singletons. The rearrangement links TRBV3-1 (or the pseudogene TRBV3-2) to TRBJ1-4; TRBD1 agrees at 10 bases. Sequenced sample: peripheral blood. The sequence was obtained from a human donor in a cohort sampled during active COVID-19. The CDR3 is CASSQVGGQGSTNEKLFF. The CDR3, as DNA: TGTGCCAGCAGCCAAGTTGGGGGACAGGGGTCAACTAATGAAAAACTGTTTTTT.